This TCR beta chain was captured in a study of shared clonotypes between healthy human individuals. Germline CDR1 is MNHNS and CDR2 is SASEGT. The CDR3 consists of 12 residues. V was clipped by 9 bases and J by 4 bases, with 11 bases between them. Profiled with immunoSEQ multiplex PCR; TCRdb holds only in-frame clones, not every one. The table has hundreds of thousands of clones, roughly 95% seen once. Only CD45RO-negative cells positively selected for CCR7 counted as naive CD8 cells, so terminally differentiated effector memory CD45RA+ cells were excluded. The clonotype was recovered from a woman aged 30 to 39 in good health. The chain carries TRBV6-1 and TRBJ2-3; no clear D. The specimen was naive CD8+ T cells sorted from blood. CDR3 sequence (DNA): TGTGCCAGGCCCCCAGTAGCAGATACGCAGTATTTT. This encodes CARPPVADTQYF.